Shown below are 5 T cell receptor beta chains from a single sample sequenced in a study of shared clonotypes between healthy human individuals. The protocol was immunoSEQ multiplex PCR, while the TCRdb copy is restricted to in-frame clones and leaves out a portion. The data contain approximately 1,500,000 clones, 95% to 99% of them seen just once; the ten biggest clones take up 0.4% to 0.45%. The material sequenced was naive CD4+ T cells sorted from blood. Subset noted: CD45RA+ positively selected. These receptors originate from a man aged 25 to 40 in good health.

The genes are TRBV10-3 and TRBJ1-1; D might be TRBD1 (5 bases). Trimming left V 2 bases short and J 0 bases short, with 13 bases between. This CDR3 contains 16 residues. Germline CDR1 and CDR2: ENHRY and SYGVKD. CDR3 amino acids: CAISEIARRVNTEAFF. The DNA of the CDR3 is TGTGCCATCAGTGAGATTGCCCGCAGGGTGAACACTGAAGCTTTCTTT.

Written as DNA, the CDR3 is TGTGCCAGCAGCGTGAACGAAGGGGGAAATGAGCAGTTCTTC. It encodes CASSVNEGGNEQFF. The chain carries TRBV9 and TRBJ2-1; D possibly corresponds to TRBD1 (6 bases). Germline values: CDR1 SGDLS, CDR2 YYNGEE. This CDR3 region has 14 residues. V shed 2 bases and J shed 7 bases, with 13 bases lying between them.

The chain is built from TRBV6-6 and TRBJ1-1; TRBD1 matches 11 bases. Trimming cost V 5 bases and J 6 bases; bases outside gene matches: 8. The CDR3 has 15 amino acids. From germline, CDR1 is MNHNY and CDR2 SVGAGI (reference sequence). The CDR3 region is CASSPLGQGVAEAFF. For the CDR3, the DNA is TGTGCCAGCAGTCCCCTGGGACAGGGGGTCGCTGAAGCTTTCTTT.

The chain couples TRBV5-1 to TRBJ2-1, with D maybe TRBD1 (5 bases). The CDR3 is 14 amino acids. Trimming removed 4 bases at V and 6 bases at J, with 14 bases between. Germline CDR1 SGHRS, CDR2 YFSETQ. Written as DNA, the CDR3 is TGCGCCAGCAGCCCAATCCTTAGGGGCAATGAGCAGTTCTTC. This codes for CASSPILRGNEQFF.

The genes are TRBV9 and TRBJ1-3; D remains unclear. The CDR3 is 12 amino acids. Trimming pared 0 bases from V and 6 bases from J, leaving 4 bases between. Germline V gene data show CDR1 as SGDLS and CDR2 as YYNGEE. The CDR3, as DNA: TGTGCCAGCAGCGTAGTCAAAAACACCATATATTTT. This encodes CASSVVKNTIYF.